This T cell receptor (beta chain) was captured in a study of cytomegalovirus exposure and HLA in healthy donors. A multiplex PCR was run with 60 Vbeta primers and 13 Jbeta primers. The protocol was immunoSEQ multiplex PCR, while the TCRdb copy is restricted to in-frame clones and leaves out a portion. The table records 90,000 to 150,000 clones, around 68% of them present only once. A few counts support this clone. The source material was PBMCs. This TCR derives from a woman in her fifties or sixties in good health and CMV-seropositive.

As DNA, the CDR3 is TGTGCCAGCAGCCTCACACGGAACACTGAAGCTTTCTTT. It yields the protein CASSLTRNTEAFF. The chain combines TRBV6-4 with TRBJ1-1; D call uncertain. CDR3 length: 13 residues. Germline CDR1 MRHNA, CDR2 SNTAGT. Deletions cut 6 bases from V and 1 base from J, with 9 bases between.